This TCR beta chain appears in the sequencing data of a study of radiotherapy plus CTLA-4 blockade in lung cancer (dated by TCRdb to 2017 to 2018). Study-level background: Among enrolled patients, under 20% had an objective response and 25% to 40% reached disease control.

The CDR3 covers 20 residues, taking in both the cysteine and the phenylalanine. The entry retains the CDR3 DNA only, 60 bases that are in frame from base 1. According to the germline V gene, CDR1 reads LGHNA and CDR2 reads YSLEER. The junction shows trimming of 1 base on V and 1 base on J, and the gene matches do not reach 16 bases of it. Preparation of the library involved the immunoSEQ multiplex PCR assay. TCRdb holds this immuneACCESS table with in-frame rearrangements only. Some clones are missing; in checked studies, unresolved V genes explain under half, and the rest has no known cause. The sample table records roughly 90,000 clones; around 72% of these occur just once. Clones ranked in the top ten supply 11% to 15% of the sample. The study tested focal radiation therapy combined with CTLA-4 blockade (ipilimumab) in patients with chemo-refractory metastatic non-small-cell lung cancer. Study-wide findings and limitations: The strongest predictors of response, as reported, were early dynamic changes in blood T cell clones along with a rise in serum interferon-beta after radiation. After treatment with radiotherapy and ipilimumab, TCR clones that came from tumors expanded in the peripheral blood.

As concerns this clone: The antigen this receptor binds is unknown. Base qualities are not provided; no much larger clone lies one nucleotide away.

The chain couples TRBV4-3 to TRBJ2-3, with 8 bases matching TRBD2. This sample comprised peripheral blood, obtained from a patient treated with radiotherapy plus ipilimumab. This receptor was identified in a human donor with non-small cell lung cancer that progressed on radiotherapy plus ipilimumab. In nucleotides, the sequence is TGCGCCAGCAGCCAAGTCCTTCCTGGCGGGGGGCCGTGGGGCACAGATACGCAGTATTTT. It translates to CASSQVLPGGGPWGTDTQYF.